This TCR beta chain was obtained from a study of glioma-infiltrating T cells after dendritic cell vaccination. Study-level information: Autologous tumor lysate was loaded overnight onto monocyte-derived dendritic cells grown seven days with IL-4 and GM-CSF. At biweekly intervals, patients got three intradermal dendritic cell vaccine injections.

The protocol was immunoSEQ multiplex PCR, while the TCRdb copy is restricted to in-frame clones and leaves out a portion. In the table there are roughly 85,000 clones, 85% of which are singletons. The V end lost 2 bases, the J end lost 0 bases, and 10 bases lay between the germline ends. The CDR3 runs 15 residues. Germline V gene lookup returns CDR1 SGHTA and CDR2 FQGNSA. Time point denoted: after dendritic cell vaccination, including at tumor progression/relapse. The sample was blood, taken after dendritic cell vaccination. The rearrangement joins TRBV7-2 to TRBJ1-1, with a weak D call TRBD1 (5 bases). The source of this sequence is a human donor with glioblastoma. The DNA for the CDR3 is TGTGCCAGCAGCTTATCGATAGGGGTGAACACTGAAGCTTTCTTT. Its protein product is CASSLSIGVNTEAFF.